A selection of T cell receptor beta chains follows, all from one sample in a study of T cells in Graves' hyperthyroidism and ophthalmopathy. TCRdb recomputed calls from the multiplex PCR reads with MiXCR, one row per CDR3 protein. The sample includes about 570,000 distinct CDR3 sequences, more than 45% of them seen just once. The sequencing input was peripheral blood or thyroid tissue (not recorded which). The receptor source for this set is an adult woman with Graves' disease, either hyperthyroidism or ophthalmopathy (not recorded which). Each CDR3 is given with its conserved first and last residue. The D gene is left open where the match is weak. Some rows have no size entry. The others give once, few or many, or a class for an expanded clone.

abundance | j_gene | d_gene | v_gene | len | CDR3nt | CDR3aa
many | TRBJ2-7 | . | TRBV20-1 | 15 | TGCAGTGCTAGAGCATACGACGGGAGCTCTTACGAGCAGTACTTC | CSARAYDGSSYEQYF
. | TRBJ1-2 | TRBD1 | TRBV7-9 | 16 | TGTGCCAGCAGCCCACAGGGGGGTTGGGTCGGCTATGGCTACACCTTC | CASSPQGGWVGYGYTF
few | TRBJ2-5 | . | TRBV7-6 | 14 | TGTGCCAGCAGCTTTGGACCGGGCGGGGAGACCCAGTACTTC | CASSFGPGGETQYF
. | TRBJ1-1 | TRBD1 | TRBV29-1 | 13 | TGCAGCGTCGTTGCTACAGGGGGCACTGAAGCTTTCTTT | CSVVATGGTEAFF
. | TRBJ1-2 | . | TRBV6-1 | 15 | TGTGCCAGCAGTTACGGTAGTCAGGGGACCTATGGCTACACCTTC | CASSYGSQGTYGYTF
. | TRBJ2-6 | . | TRBV7-8 | 17 | TGTGCCAGCAGTTTATTGCTCGCTAGCTCTGGGGCCAACGTCCCGACTTTC | CASSLLLASSGANVPTF
. | TRBJ2-7 | TRBD1 | TRBV28 | 14 | TGTGCCAGCAGGGAACAGGGGGAATCCTACGAGCAGTACTTC | CASREQGESYEQYF
many | TRBJ2-7 | . | TRBV20-1 | 11 | TGCAGTGCTAGGGGGGATTTCGAGCAGTACTTC | CSARGDFEQYF
. | TRBJ2-5 | . | TRBV15 | 15 | TGTGCCACCAGCAGAGATGGAGGGGCGCAAGAGACCCAGTACTTC | CATSRDGGAQETQYF
many | TRBJ2-7 | . | TRBV11-2 | 17 | TGTGCCAGCAGTCCCGAGTCGGTAGGTCGGGCATCCTACGAGCAGTACTTC | CASSPESVGRASYEQYF
. | TRBJ2-7 | . | TRBV25-1 | 14 | TGTGCCAGTAGGGGGAGGGGTACCTCCTACGAGCAGTGCTTC | CASRGRGTSYEQCF
few | TRBJ1-3 | . | TRBV5-1 | 16 | TGCGCCAGCAGCTTAAATTCGGGGTTCTCTGGAAACACCATATATTTT | CASSLNSGFSGNTIYF
many | TRBJ1-5 | . | TRBV4-1 | 13 | TGCGCCAGCAGGCCGACAGTAGGTCAGCCCCAGCATTTT | CASRPTVGQPQHF
. | TRBJ1-1 | . | TRBV15 | 13 | TGTGCCACCAGCAGCTTTTCCGGGACTGAAGCTTTCTTT | CATSSFSGTEAFF
many | TRBJ2-7 | TRBD2 | TRBV20-1 | 12 | TGCAGTGCTAGCACAGCGGGGCGCGAGCAGTACTTC | CSASTAGREQYF
. | TRBJ1-1 | TRBD1 | TRBV7-8 | 15 | TGTGCCAGCAGCAAGGGGGACAGGGACCACACTGAAGCTTTCTTT | CASSKGDRDHTEAFF
many | TRBJ2-5 | . | TRBV25-1 | 15 | TGTGCCAGCAGAGTCAAGTTAGGGCCAAGAGAGACCCAGTACTTC | CASRVKLGPRETQYF
many | TRBJ2-7 | . | TRBV28 | 11 | TGTGCCACCGCGAGCTGGGACGAGCAGTACTTC | CATASWDEQYF
many | TRBJ2-5 | . | TRBV7-9 | 13 | TGTGCCAGCAGTCTTGGGGTAGGAGAGACCCAGTACTTC | CASSLGVGETQYF
many | TRBJ2-2 | TRBD2 | TRBV9 | 17 | TGTGCCAGCAGTCAGGGACTAGCGGGAGGGCCGGACGGGGAGCTGTTTTTT | CASSQGLAGGPDGELFF
. | TRBJ2-7 | . | TRBV9 | 15 | TGTGCCAGCAGCGTAGGGGGCAGGGAGGACTACGAGCAGTACTTC | CASSVGGREDYEQYF
. | TRBJ2-2 | . | TRBV29-1 | 14 | TGCAGCTCACCCAGGGAGAATGGAGCCGGGGAGCTGTTTTTT | CSSPRENGAGELFF
once | TRBJ1-1 | . | TRBV2 | 19 | TGTGCCAGCCGGGGCCTTAGGGCAGGAGGAGGGCACCTGAACACTGAAGCTTTCTTT | CASRGLRAGGGHLNTEAFF
many | TRBJ2-6 | . | TRBV30 | 14 | TGTGCCTGGAGTGTATCAATCCGGGCCAACGTCCTGACTTTC | CAWSVSIRANVLTF
. | TRBJ1-3 | . | TRBV9 | 16 | TGTGCCAGCAGCGCGACTAGCGGGATTTCTGGAAACACCATATATTTT | CASSATSGISGNTIYF
many | TRBJ2-6 | . | TRBV9 | 12 | TGCGCCAGCAGTGTTGGGGCCAACGTCCTGACTTTC | CASSVGANVLTF
. | TRBJ1-1 | . | TRBV10-3 | 14 | TGTGCCATCAGTGAGCAGGGTTTGAACACTGAAGCTTTCTTT | CAISEQGLNTEAFF
many | TRBJ2-5 | TRBD2 | TRBV5-1 | 17 | TGCGCCAGCAGCTCCCGGGGAGCTAGCGGGAGCGGAGAGACCCAGTACTTC | CASSSRGASGSGETQYF
many | TRBJ2-5 | . | TRBV7-2 | 12 | TGTGCCAGCAGCGCTACCGGGGAGACCCAGTACTTC | CASSATGETQYF
. | TRBJ1-5 | . | TRBV18 | 15 | TGTGCCAGCTCACCACCGAGGCAGGGGAGGCAGCCCCAGCATTTT | CASSPPRQGRQPQHF